This passage covers 2 T cell receptor beta chains from one sample sequenced in a study of blood T cell repertoires in COVID-19. Data came from immunoSEQ multiplex PCR; TCRdb stores just in-frame clones and leaves some out. The sample lists about 61,000 clones; roughly 87% were seen once. The specimen sequenced was peripheral blood. These receptors all come from a man older than 75 in a cohort sampled during active COVID-19.

The chain is built from TRBV7-8 and TRBJ1-6; D unclear. The CDR3 is 14 amino acids. CDR1 and CDR2 from the germline V gene are SGHVS and FQNEAQ. Trimming removed 5 bases at V and 5 bases at J, with 10 bases between. CDR3 protein: CASSPGGDNSPLHF. The CDR3 DNA reads as TGTGCCAGCAGCCCTGGCGGGGATAATTCACCCCTCCACTTT.

CDR3 protein: CASSFAGEEETQYF. CDR3 DNA sequence: TGTGCCAGCAGTTTTGCGGGGGAGGAGGAGACCCAGTACTTC. The V call is TRBV5-8, the J call TRBJ2-5; 7 bases match TRBD2. V was clipped by 5 bases and J by 5 bases; unmatched bases: 9. The CDR3 is made up of 14 amino acids. Germline V gene data show CDR1 as SGHTS and CDR2 as YDEGEE.